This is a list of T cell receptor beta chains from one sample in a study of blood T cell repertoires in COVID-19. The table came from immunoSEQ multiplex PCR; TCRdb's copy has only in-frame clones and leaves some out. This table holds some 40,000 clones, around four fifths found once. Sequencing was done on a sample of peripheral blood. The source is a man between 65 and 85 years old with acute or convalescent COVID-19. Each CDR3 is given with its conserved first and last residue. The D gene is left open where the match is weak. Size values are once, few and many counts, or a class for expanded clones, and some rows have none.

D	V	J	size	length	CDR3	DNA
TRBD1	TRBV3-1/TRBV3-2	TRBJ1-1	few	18	CASSQDQTGQTMNTEAFF	TGTGCCAGCAGCCAAGACCAGACAGGGCAGACCATGAACACTGAAGCTTTCTTT
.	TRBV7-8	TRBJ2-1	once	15	CASSLEGTVQGEQFF	TGTGCCAGCAGCTTAGAGGGGACTGTTCAAGGTGAGCAGTTCTTC
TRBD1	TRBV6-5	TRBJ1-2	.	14	CASRVGGAGDGYTF	TGTGCCAGCAGGGTAGGGGGCGCCGGGGATGGCTACACCTTC
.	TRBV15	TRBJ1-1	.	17	CATSRSLSEVVNTEAFF	TGTGCCACCAGCAGATCGCTCTCGGAGGTAGTGAACACTGAAGCTTTCTTT
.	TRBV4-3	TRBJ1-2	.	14	CASSQAPENYGYTF	TGCGCCAGCAGCCAAGCCCCGGAGAACTATGGCTACACCTTC
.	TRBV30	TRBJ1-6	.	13	CAWSVGVDSPLHF	TGTGCCTGGAGTGTCGGGGTGGACTCACCCCTCCACTTT
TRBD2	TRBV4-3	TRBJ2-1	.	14	CASSQIAGGLEQFF	TGCGCCAGCAGCCAAATAGCGGGGGGTCTTGAGCAGTTCTTC
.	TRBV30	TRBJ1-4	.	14	CAWSGNVGGEKLFF	TGTGCCTGGAGCGGTAATGTAGGGGGTGAAAAACTGTTTTTT
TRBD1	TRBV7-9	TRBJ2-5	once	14	CASSPGTGWETQYF	TGTGCCAGCAGCCCCGGGACAGGCTGGGAGACCCAGTACTTC
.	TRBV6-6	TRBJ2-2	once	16	CASSLGQTANTGELFF	TGTGCCAGCAGTCTCGGACAGACCGCGAACACCGGGGAGCTGTTTTTT
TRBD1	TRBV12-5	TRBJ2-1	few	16	CASGSRRQGSYNEQFF	TGTGCTAGTGGTTCGAGAAGACAGGGCTCCTACAATGAGCAGTTCTTC
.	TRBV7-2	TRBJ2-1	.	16	CASSLKRLSSYNEQFF	TGTGCCAGCAGCTTAAAGCGACTGAGCTCCTACAATGAGCAGTTCTTC
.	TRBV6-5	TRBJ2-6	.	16	CASSSPRGSGANVLTF	TGTGCCAGCAGTTCGCCGAGGGGGTCTGGGGCCAACGTCCTGACTTTC
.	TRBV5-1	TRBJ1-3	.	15	CASSPAAASGNTIYF	TGCGCCAGCAGCCCGGCGGCAGCCTCTGGAAACACCATATATTTT
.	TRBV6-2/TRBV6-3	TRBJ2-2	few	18	CASSYPGLGVENTGELFF	TGTGCCAGCAGTTACCCGGGTTTGGGTGTAGAAAACACCGGGGAGCTGTTTTTT
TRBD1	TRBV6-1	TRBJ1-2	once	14	CASSEDRGFYGYTF	TGTGCCAGCAGTGAAGACAGGGGGTTCTACGGCTACACCTTC
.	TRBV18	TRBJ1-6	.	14	CASSQGVGNSPLHF	TGTGCCAGCTCCCAAGGGGTTGGTAATTCACCCCTCCACTTT
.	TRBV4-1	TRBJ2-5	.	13	CASSQGPQETQYF	TGCGCCAGCAGCCAAGGGCCTCAAGAGACCCAGTACTTC
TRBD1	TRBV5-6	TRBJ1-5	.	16	CASSFLTGDTNQPQHF	TGTGCCAGCAGCTTTCTCACAGGGGACACCAATCAGCCCCAGCATTTT
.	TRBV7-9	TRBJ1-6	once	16	CASSLSGTSYNSPLHF	TGTGCCAGCAGCCTTTCAGGGACATCCTATAATTCACCCCTCCACTTT
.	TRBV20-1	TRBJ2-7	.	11	CSATSSYEQYF	TGCAGTGCTACTAGCTCCTACGAGCAGTACTTC
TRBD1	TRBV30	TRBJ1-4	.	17	CAWSGPGQGADIEKLFF	TGTGCCTGGAGTGGACCGGGACAGGGGGCGGATATTGAAAAACTGTTTTTT
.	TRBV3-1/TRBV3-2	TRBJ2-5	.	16	CASSHSAPRGQETQYF	TGTGCCAGCAGCCATTCAGCGCCCAGAGGGCAAGAGACCCAGTACTTC
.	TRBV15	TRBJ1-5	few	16	CATSRSKTEVDQPQHF	TGTGCCACCAGCAGAAGTAAGACAGAGGTCGATCAGCCCCAGCATTTT
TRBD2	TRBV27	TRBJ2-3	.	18	CASSPRRRAGGGTDTQYF	TGTGCCAGCAGCCCCCGGAGGAGGGCGGGAGGCGGTACAGATACGCAGTATTTT
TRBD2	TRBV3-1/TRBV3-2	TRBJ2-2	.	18	CASSQYIGRGANTGELFF	TGTGCCAGCAGCCAATATATAGGGCGGGGGGCGAACACCGGGGAGCTGTTTTTT
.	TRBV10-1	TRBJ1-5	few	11	CASSANQPQHF	TGCGCCAGCAGCGCGAATCAGCCCCAGCATTTT
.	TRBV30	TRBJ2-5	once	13	CASFSAGTGTQYF	TGTGCCTCCTTCTCAGCGGGCACCGGGACCCAGTACTTC
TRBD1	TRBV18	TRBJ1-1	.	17	CASSPLGQAHSNTEAFF	TGTGCCAGCTCACCTTTGGGACAGGCACATTCGAACACTGAAGCTTTCTTT
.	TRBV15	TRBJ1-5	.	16	CATSRERGYSNQPQHF	TGTGCCACCAGCAGAGAAAGGGGCTATAGCAATCAGCCCCAGCATTTT
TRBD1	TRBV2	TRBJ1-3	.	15	CASRDTGEAGNTIYF	TGTGCCAGCAGGGATACAGGGGAAGCTGGAAACACCATATATTTT
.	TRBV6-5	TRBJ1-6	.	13	CASSGSFNSPLHF	TGTGCCAGCTCAGGGTCTTTCAATTCACCCCTCCACTTT
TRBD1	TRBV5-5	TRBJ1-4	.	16	CASSYYDRAANEKLFF	TGTGCCAGCAGCTATTACGACAGGGCAGCTAATGAAAAACTGTTTTTT
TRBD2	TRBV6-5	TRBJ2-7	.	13	CASWEGLKGEQYF	TGTGCCAGCTGGGAGGGGTTGAAGGGGGAGCAGTACTTC
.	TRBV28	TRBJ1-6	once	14	CASTGGRKNSPLHF	TGTGCCAGCACTGGGGGCAGGAAAAATTCACCCCTCCACTTT
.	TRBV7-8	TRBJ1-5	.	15	CASSLALSGNQPQHF	TGTGCCAGCAGCTTAGCGCTCTCGGGGAATCAGCCCCAGCATTTT
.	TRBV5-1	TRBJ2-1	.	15	CASSTGTVSYNEQFF	TGCGCCAGCAGCACCGGGACTGTCTCCTACAATGAGCAGTTCTTC
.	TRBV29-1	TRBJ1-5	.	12	CSAGLGSQPQHF	TGCAGCGCCGGACTGGGAAGTCAGCCCCAGCATTTT
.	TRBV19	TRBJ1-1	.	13	CASSPLGGTEAFF	TGTGCCAGTAGTCCTCTCGGCGGCACTGAAGCTTTCTTT
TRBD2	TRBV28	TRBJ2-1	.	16	CASSLNVLAGGDEQFF	TGTGCCAGCAGTTTAAATGTACTAGCGGGAGGAGATGAGCAGTTCTTC
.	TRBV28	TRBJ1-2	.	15	CASSLIRPDNYGYTF	TGTGCCAGCAGTTTAATCAGGCCGGATAACTATGGCTACACCTTC
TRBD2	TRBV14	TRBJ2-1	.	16	CASSQRPGLASHEQFF	TGTGCCAGCAGCCAAAGACCGGGACTAGCGTCTCATGAGCAGTTCTTC
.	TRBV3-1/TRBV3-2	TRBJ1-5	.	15	CASSRWGQGDQPQHF	TGTGCCAGCAGCCGTTGGGGGCAGGGAGATCAGCCCCAGCATTTT
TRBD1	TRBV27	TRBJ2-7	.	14	CASSLRQGSYEQYF	TGTGCCAGCTCTCTCAGACAGGGCTCCTACGAGCAGTACTTC
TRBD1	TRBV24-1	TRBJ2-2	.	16	CATSDPRTGRSGELFF	TGTGCCACCAGTGATCCCCGGACAGGTCGGTCCGGGGAGCTGTTTTTT
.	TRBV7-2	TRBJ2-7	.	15	CASSAGPGLSYEQYF	TGTGCCAGCAGCGCCGGGCCAGGACTCTCCTACGAGCAGTACTTC
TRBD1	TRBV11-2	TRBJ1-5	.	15	CASSLTGERYQPQHF	TGTGCCAGCAGCTTGACAGGGGAACGATATCAGCCCCAGCATTTT